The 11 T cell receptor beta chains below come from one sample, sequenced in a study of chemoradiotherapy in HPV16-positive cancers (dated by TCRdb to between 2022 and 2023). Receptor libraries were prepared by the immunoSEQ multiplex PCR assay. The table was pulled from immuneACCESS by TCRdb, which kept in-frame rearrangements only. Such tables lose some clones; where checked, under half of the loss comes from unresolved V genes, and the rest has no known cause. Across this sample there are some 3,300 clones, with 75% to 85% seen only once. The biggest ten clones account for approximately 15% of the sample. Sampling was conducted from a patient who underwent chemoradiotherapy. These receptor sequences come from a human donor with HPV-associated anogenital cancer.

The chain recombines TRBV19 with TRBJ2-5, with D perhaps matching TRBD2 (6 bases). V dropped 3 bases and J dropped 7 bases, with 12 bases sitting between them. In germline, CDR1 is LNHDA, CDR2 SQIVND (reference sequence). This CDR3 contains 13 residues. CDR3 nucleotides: TGTGCCAGTAGTATTGGGGGAGGAGGGACCCAGTACTTC. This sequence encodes CASSIGGGGTQYF.

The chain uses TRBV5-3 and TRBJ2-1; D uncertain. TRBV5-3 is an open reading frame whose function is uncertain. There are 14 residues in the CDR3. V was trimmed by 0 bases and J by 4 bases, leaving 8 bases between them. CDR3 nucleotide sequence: TGTGCCAGAAGCTTGGGGAGACGGTACAATGAGCAGTTCTTC. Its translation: CARSLGRRYNEQFF.

The CDR3 sequence is CASSDRTGGADTQYF. CDR3 bases: TGTGCCAGCAGTGACAGGACAGGGGGCGCCGATACGCAGTATTTT. The rearrangement links TRBV6-1 to TRBJ2-3; 11 bases are shared with TRBD1. The germline gives CDR1 MNHNS, CDR2 SASEGT. The V and J ends lost 3 bases and 6 bases, in that order; junction bases with no gene match: 5. This CDR3 comprises 15 residues.

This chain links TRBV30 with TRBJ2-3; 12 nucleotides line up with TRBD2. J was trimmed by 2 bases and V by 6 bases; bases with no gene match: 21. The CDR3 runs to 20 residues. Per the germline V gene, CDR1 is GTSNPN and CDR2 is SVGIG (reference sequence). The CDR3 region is CACQLSTSGRRGPHTDTQYF. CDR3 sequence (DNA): TGTGCCTGCCAACTATCGACTAGCGGGAGACGCGGGCCCCACACAGATACGCAGTATTTT.

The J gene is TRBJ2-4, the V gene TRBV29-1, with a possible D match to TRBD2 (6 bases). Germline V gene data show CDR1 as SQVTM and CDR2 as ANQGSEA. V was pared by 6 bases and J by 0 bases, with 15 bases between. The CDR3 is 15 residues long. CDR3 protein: CSVSGGVLAKNIQYF. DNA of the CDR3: TGCAGCGTCTCCGGCGGGGTTCTAGCCAAAAACATTCAGTACTTC.

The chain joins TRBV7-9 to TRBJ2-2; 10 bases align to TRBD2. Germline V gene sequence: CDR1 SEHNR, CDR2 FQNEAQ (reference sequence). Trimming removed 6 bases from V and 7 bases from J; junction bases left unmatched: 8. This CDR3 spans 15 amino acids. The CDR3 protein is CASRPLAGAGGELFF. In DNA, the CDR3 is TGTGCCAGCAGACCTCTAGCGGGAGCGGGCGGGGAGCTGTTTTTT.

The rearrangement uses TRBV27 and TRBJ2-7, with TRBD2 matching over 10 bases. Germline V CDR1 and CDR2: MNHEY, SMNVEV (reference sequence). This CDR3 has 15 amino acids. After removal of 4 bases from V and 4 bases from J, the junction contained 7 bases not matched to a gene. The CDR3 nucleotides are TGTGCCAGCAGTTCACTAGCGGGGAAAGGTTACGAGCAGTACTTC. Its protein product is CASSSLAGKGYEQYF.

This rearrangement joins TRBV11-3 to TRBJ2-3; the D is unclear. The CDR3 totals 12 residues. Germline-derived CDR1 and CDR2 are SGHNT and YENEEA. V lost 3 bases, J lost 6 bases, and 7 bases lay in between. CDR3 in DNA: TGTGCCAGCAGCTTGACCCCGGATACGCAGTATTTT. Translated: CASSLTPDTQYF.

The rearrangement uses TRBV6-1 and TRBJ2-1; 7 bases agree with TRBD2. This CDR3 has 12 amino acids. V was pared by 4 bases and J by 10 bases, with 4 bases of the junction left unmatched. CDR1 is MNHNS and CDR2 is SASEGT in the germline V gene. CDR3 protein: CASSGRGWEQFF. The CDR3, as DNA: TGTGCCAGCAGTGGGCGGGGGTGGGAGCAGTTCTTC.

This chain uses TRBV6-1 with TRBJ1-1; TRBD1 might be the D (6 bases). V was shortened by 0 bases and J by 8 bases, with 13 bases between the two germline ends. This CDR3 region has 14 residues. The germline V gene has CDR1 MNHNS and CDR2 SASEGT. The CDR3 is CASSEAGGGAEAFF. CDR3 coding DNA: TGTGCCAGCAGTGAAGCAGGCGGGGGGGCGGAAGCTTTCTTT.

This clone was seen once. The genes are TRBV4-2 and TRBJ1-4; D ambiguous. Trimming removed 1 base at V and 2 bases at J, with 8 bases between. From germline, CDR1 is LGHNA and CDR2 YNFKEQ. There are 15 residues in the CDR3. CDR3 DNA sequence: TGTGCCAGCAGCCAAGCTCCACGGACTAATGAAAAACTGTTTTTT. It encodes CASSQAPRTNEKLFF.